This TCR beta chain came from a study of cytotoxic CD8 clonotypes in ibrutinib-treated CLL. Study at large: After median approximately 74 months, roughly 14 stayed in remission, about twelve progressed; responses approximately 24 partial, 2 complete. Treatment had run for a median roughly 13 months, range 6 to 36, when response samples were taken. The average sample held around 260,000 productive templates and 87,000 or so productive rearrangements.

Of note for this clone: The antigen remains unidentified.

Per germline, CDR1 GTSNPN and CDR2 SVGIG (reference sequence). There are 13 residues in the CDR3. Unmatched junction bases numbered 8, after V lost 5 bases and J lost 10 bases. Overall study results and limits: Rare overall, public clonotypes shrank or held steady under therapy.

Method: immunoSEQ multiplex PCR; TCRdb's copy keeps in-frame clones and lacks some. The top ten clones hold roughly 16% of a sample with more than 10,000 clones, roughly 83% of them seen once. The clonotype comes from a human donor with chronic lymphocytic leukemia. The chain employs TRBV30 and TRBJ1-6, with 7 bases that match TRBD1. The specimen comprised PBMCs, sampled at disease progression, from a patient treated with ibrutinib. This CDR3 reads CAWGRDSRSPLHF. DNA of the CDR3: TGTGCCTGGGGCCGGGACAGCAGATCACCCCTCCACTTT.